A single sample is the source of the 2 T cell receptor beta chains below, sequenced in a study of blood T cell repertoires in COVID-19. The data were produced by immunoSEQ multiplex PCR, yet TCRdb's version contains in-frame clones alone and is incomplete. In the table there are some 180,000 clones, around 82% of which are singletons. Sequenced sample: PBMCs or T cells enriched from blood (not recorded which). These receptors were collected from a woman aged 55-70 years with acute COVID-19.

The chain links TRBV5-6 to TRBJ2-7, with 8 nucleotides matching TRBD1. Germline V CDR1 and CDR2: SGHDT, YYEEEE. This CDR3 contains 16 residues. The V and J ends lost 4 bases and 0 bases, in that order; junction bases with no gene match: 9. The CDR3 protein is CASSPDRGRISYEQYV. DNA of the CDR3: TGTGCCAGCAGCCCAGACAGGGGTAGGATCTCCTACGAGCAGTACGTC.

This clone was recorded only once. This sequence joins TRBV18 and TRBJ1-4; TRBD1 matches 9 bases. The CDR3 extends over 14 amino acids. The J segment lost 8 bases and the V segment lost 3 bases, leaving 4 bases of the junction unmatched. The germline V gene has CDR1 KGHSH and CDR2 LQKENI. CDR3 bases: TGTGCCAGCTCACCGGGACAGGGATACGAAAAACTGTTTTTT. It yields the protein CASSPGQGYEKLFF. Combining the CDR3 with reference TRBV18 and TRBJ1-4 gives the whole variable domain NAGVMQNPRHLVRRRGQEARLRCSPMKGHSHVYWYRQLPEEGLKFMVYLQKENIIDESGMPKERFSAEFPKEGPSILRIQQVVRGDSAAYFCASSPGQGYEKLFFGSGTQLSVL.